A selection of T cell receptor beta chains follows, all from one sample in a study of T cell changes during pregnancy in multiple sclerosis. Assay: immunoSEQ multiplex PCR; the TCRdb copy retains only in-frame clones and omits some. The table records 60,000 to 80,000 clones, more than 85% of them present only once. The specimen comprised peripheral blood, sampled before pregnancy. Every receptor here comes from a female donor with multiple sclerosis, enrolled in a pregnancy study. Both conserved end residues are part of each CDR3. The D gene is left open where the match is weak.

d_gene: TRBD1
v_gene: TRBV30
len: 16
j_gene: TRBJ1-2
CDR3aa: CAWSRDRGLSNYGYTF
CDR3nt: TGTGCCTGGAGTAGAGACAGGGGGCTTTCTAACTATGGCTACACCTTC

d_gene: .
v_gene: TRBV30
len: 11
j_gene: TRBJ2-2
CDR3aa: CAWSGGRELFF
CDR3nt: TGTGCCTGGAGTGGTGGCCGGGAGCTGTTTTTT

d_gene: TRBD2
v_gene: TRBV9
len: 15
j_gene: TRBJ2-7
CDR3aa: CASSVGTSAAYEQYF
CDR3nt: TGTGCCAGCAGCGTAGGAACTAGCGCCGCCTACGAGCAGTACTTC

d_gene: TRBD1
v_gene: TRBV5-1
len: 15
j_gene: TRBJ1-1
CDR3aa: CASSLAQGVGTEAFF
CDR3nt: TGCGCCAGCAGCTTGGCACAGGGGGTGGGTACTGAAGCTTTCTTT

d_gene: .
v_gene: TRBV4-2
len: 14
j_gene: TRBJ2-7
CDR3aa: CASSPGEGGYEQYF
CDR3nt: TGTGCCAGCAGTCCTGGTGAGGGGGGGTACGAGCAGTACTTC

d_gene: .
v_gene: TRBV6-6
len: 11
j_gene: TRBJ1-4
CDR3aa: CASSLNEKLFF
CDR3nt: TGTGCCAGCAGCCTTAATGAAAAACTGTTTTTT

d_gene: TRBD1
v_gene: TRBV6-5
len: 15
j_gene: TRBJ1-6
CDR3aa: CASSPRSGGSSPLHF
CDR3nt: TGTGCCAGCAGCCCTCGTTCAGGGGGAAGTTCACCCCTCCACTTT

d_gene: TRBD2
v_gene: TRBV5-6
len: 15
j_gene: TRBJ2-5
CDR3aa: CASSLGLAPLRTQYF
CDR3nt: TGTGCCAGCAGCTTGGGACTAGCGCCCCTCCGGACCCAGTACTTC

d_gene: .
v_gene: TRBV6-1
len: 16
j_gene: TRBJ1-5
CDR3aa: CASSDWTVYSNQPQHF
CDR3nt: TGTGCCAGCAGTGACTGGACAGTGTATAGCAATCAGCCCCAGCATTTT

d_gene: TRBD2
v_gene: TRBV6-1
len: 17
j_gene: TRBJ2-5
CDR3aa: CASSEGVWQAGGETQYF
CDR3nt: TGTGCCAGCAGTGAAGGAGTATGGCAGGCGGGAGGGGAGACCCAGTACTTC

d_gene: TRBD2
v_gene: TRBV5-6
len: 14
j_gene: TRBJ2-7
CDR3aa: CASSFWTSGYEQYF
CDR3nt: TGTGCCAGCAGCTTTTGGACTAGCGGCTACGAGCAGTACTTC

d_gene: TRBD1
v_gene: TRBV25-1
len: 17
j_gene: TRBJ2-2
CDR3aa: CASSRPNTGGNTGELFF
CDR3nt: TGTGCCAGCAGCCGTCCAAACACAGGGGGTAACACCGGGGAGCTGTTTTTT

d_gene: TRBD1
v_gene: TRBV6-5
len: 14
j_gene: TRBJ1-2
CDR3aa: CASSYSGTAGGYTF
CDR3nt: TGTGCCAGCAGTTACTCCGGGACAGCCGGGGGCTACACCTTC